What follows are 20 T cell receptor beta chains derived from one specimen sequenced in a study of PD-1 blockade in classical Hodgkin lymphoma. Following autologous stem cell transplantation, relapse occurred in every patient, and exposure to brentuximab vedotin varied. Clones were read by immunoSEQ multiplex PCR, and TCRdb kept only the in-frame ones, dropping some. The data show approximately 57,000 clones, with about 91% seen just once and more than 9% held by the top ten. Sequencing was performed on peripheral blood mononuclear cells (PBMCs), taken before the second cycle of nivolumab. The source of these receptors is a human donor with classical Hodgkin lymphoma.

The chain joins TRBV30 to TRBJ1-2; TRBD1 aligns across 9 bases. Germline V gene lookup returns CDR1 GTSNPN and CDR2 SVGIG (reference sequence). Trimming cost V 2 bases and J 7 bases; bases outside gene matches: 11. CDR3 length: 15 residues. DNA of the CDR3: TGTGCCTGGAGTTTCACCGGGACAGGGTTCGGTGGCTACACCTTC. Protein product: CAWSFTGTGFGGYTF.

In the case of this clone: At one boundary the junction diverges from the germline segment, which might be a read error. The CDR3, as DNA: TGTGCCAGCAGCTTAGAGGGGTCTGACGCTTTCTTT. Protein sequence: CASSLEGSDAFF. V usage is TRBV13 and J usage is TRBJ1-1; possible D gene TRBD1, 5 bases. Germline assignment: CDR1 PRHDT and CDR2 FYEKMQ (reference sequence). This CDR3 spans 12 amino acids. The full variable domain, its missing parts supplied by reference TRBV13 and TRBJ1-1, is AAGVIQSPRHLIKEKRETATLKCYPIPRHDTVYWYQQGPGQDPQFLISFYEKMQSDKGSIPDRFSAQQFSDYHSELNMSSLELGDSALYFCASSLEGSDAFFGQGTRLTVV.

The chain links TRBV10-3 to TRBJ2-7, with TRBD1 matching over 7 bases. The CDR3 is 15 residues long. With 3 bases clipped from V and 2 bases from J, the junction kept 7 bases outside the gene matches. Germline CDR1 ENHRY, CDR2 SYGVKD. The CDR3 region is CAISESGQSTYEQYF. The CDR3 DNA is TGTGCCATCAGTGAATCGGGACAGTCTACCTACGAGCAGTACTTC.

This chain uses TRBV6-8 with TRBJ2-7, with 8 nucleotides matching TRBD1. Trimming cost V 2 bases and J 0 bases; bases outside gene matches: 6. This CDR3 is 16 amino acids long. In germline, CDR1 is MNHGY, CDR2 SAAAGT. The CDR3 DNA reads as TGTGCCAGCAGTTACCGCGGGGACAGGAGCTCCTACGAGCAGTACTTC. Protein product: CASSYRGDRSSYEQYF.

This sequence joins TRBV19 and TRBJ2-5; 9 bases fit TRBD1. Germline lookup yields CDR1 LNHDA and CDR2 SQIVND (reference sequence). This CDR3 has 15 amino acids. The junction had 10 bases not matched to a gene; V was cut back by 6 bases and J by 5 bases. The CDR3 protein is CASSTDRGPKETQYF. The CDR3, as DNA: TGTGCCAGTAGCACGGACAGGGGCCCCAAGGAGACCCAGTACTTC. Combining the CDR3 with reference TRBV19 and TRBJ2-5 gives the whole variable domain DGGITQSPKYLFRKEGQNVTLSCEQNLNHDAMYWYRQDPGQGLRLIYYSQIVNDFQKGDIAEGYSVSREKKESFPLTVTSAQKNPTAFYLCASSTDRGPKETQYFGPGTRLLVL.

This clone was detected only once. DNA of the CDR3: TGTGCCAGCAGTGCAGACAGGTACACTAATTCACCCCTCCACTTT. This codes for CASSADRYTNSPLHF. This rearrangement joins TRBV27 to TRBJ1-6; D may be TRBD1 (6 bases). Per the germline V gene, CDR1 is MNHEY and CDR2 is SMNVEV (reference sequence). The V gene lost 5 bases and the J gene lost 6 bases, with 14 bases spanning the gap. The CDR3 extends over 15 amino acids.

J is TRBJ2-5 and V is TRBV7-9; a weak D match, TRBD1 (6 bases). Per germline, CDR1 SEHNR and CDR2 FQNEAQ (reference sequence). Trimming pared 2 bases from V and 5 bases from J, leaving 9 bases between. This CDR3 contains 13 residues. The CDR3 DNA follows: TGTGCCAGCAGCTTATGGCAGGGGGAGACCCAGTACTTC. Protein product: CASSLWQGETQYF.

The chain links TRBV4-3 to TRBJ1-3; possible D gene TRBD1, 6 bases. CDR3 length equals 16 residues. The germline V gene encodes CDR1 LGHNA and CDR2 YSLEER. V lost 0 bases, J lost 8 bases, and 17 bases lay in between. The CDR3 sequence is CASSQDWAQGRDTIYF. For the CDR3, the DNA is TGCGCCAGCAGCCAAGACTGGGCACAGGGTCGAGACACCATATATTTT.

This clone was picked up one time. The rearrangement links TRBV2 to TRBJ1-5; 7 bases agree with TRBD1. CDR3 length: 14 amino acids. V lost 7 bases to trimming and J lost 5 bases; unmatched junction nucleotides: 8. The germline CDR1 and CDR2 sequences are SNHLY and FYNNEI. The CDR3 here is CASTGGDRDQPQHF. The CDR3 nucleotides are TGTGCCAGCACGGGGGGGGACAGAGATCAGCCCCAGCATTTT.

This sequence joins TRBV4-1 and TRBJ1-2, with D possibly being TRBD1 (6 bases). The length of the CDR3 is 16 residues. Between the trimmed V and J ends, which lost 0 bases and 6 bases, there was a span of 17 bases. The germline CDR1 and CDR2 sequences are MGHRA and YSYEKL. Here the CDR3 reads CASSQEGGGRANGYTF. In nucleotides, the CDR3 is TGCGCCAGCAGCCAAGAAGGGGGGGGGCGAGCCAATGGCTACACCTTC.

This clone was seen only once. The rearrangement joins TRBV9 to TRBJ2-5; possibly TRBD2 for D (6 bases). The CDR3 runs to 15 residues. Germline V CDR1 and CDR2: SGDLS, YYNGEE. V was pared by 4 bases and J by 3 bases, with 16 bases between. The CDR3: CASSFSPGEKETQYF. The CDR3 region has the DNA TGTGCCAGCAGCTTTTCACCGGGGGAGAAAGAGACCCAGTACTTC. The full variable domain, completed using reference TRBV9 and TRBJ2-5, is DSGVTQTPKHLITATGQRVTLRCSPRSGDLSVYWYQQSLDQGLQFLIQYYNGEERAKGNILERFSAQQFPDLHSELNLSSLELGDSALYFCASSFSPGEKETQYFGPGTRLLVL.

CDR3 region: CASRGPVSNQPQHF. CDR3 bases: TGTGCCAGCAGGGGGCCGGTAAGCAATCAGCCCCAGCATTTT. The rearrangement links TRBV27 to TRBJ1-5; a weak D match, TRBD1 (5 bases). The germline V gene encodes CDR1 MNHEY and CDR2 SMNVEV (reference sequence). The CDR3 runs to 14 residues. Trimming pared 6 bases from V and 1 base from J, leaving 10 bases between.

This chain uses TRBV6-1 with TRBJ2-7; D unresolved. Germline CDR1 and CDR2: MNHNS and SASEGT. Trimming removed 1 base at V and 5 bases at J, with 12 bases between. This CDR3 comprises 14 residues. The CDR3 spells CASSEVLGPDEQYF. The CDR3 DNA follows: TGTGCCAGCAGTGAAGTTTTAGGTCCCGACGAGCAGTACTTC.

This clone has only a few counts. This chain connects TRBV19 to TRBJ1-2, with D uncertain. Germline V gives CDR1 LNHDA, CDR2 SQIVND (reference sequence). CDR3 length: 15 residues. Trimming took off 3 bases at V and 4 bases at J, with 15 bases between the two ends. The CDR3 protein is CASSIFGSVGYGYTF. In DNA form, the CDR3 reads TGTGCCAGTAGTATCTTTGGCTCTGTGGGCTATGGCTACACCTTC.

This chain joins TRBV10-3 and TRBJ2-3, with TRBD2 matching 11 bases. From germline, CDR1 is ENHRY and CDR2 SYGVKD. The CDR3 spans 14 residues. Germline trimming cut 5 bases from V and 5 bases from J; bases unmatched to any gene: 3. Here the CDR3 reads CAISLAGGIDTQYF. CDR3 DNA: TGTGCCATCAGTCTAGCGGGAGGTATAGATACGCAGTATTTT.

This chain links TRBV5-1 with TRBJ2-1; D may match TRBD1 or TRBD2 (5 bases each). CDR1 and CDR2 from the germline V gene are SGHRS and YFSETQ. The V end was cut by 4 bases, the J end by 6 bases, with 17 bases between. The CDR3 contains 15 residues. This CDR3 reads CASSPGAPPSNEQFF. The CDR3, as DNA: TGCGCCAGCAGCCCCGGGGCTCCCCCAAGCAATGAGCAGTTCTTC.

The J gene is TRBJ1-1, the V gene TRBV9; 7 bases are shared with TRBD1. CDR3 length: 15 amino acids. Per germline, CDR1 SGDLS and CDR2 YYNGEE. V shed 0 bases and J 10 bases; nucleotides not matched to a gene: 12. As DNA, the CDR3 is TGTGCCAGCAGCGTAGCTAGCGTGGCGCAGGGGGGAGCTTTCTTT. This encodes CASSVASVAQGGAFF.

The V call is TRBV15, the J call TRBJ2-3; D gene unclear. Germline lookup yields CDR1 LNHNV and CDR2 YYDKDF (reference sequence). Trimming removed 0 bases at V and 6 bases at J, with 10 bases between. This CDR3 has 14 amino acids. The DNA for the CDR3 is TGTGCCACCAGCAGAGATAAAAGTGCGGATACGCAGTATTTT. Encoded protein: CATSRDKSADTQYF.

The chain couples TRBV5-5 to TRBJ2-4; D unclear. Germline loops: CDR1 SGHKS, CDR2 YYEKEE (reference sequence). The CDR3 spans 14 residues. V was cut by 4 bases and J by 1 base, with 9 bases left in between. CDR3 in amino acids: CASSPSDAKNIQYF. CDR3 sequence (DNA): TGTGCCAGCAGCCCATCGGACGCCAAAAACATTCAGTACTTC.

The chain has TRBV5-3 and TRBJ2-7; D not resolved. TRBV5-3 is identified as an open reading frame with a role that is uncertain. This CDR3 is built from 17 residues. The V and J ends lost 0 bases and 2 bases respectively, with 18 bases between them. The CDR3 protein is CARSLVGCAGFPYEQYF. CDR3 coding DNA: TGTGCCAGAAGCTTGGTTGGTTGCGCCGGGTTCCCCTACGAGCAGTACTTC.